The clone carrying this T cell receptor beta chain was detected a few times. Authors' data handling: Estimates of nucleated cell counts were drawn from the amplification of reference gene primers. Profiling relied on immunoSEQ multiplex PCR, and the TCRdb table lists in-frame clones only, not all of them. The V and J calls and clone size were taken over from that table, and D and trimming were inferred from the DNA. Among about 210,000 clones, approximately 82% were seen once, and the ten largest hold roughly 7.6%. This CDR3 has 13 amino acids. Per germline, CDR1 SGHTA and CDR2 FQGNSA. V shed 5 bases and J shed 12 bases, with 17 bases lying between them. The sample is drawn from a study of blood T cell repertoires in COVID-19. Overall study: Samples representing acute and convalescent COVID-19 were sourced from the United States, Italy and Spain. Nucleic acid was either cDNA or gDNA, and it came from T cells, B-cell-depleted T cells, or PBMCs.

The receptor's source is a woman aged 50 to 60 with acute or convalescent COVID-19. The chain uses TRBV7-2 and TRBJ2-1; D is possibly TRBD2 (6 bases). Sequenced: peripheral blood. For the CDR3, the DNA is TGTGCCAGCAGCGACAGCCCCGGGGGAGGGCAGTTCTTC. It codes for CASSDSPGGGQFF.